The next 21 T cell receptor beta chains were all read from a single sample in a study of T cell changes during pregnancy in multiple sclerosis. Produced via immunoSEQ multiplex PCR; TCRdb's table is partial and in-frame only. The sample has about 75,000 clones, roughly 90% seen once. The sequencing here drew on peripheral blood, taken in the first trimester of pregnancy. These TCRs come from a female donor in good health, enrolled as a control in a pregnancy study.

CDR3 loop: CASSLVGQGAPTNEKLFF. DNA for the CDR3: TGTGCCAGCAGCTTGGTGGGACAGGGGGCGCCTACTAATGAAAAACTGTTTTTT. The V gene is TRBV5-8, the J gene TRBJ1-4; 12 bases are shared with TRBD1. J was trimmed by 2 bases and V by 0 bases; bases with no gene match: 5. CDR3 length equals 18 residues. Germline loops: CDR1 SGHTS, CDR2 YDEGEE.

This chain joins TRBV11-1 and TRBJ1-1, with a tentative D call TRBD1 (6 bases). Trimming shortened V by 4 bases and J by 1 base, and 10 bases separated the two germline ends. CDR3 size: 14 residues. Germline CDR1 SGHAT, CDR2 FQDESV (reference sequence). The CDR3 loop is CASSSDRSNTEAFF. For the CDR3, the DNA is TGTGCCAGCAGCTCCGACAGGTCGAACACTGAAGCTTTCTTT.

J is TRBJ2-7 and V is TRBV19; 7 bases fit TRBD2. The CDR3 is made up of 15 amino acids. V lost 5 bases to trimming and J lost 0 bases; unmatched junction nucleotides: 7. Germline CDR1 and CDR2: LNHDA and SQIVND (reference sequence). CDR3 nucleotides: TGTGCCAGTAGTCGGGGGGAATTGAGCTCCTACGAGCAGTACTTC. This codes for CASSRGELSSYEQYF.

This rearrangement joins TRBV6-5 to TRBJ1-1; D might be TRBD1 (5 bases). V was clipped by 1 base and J by 1 base, with 13 bases between them. In germline, CDR1 is MNHEY, CDR2 SVGAGI. This CDR3 has 16 residues. DNA of the CDR3: TGTGCCAGCAGTTACTGGGGGACCGGGAGGAACACTGAAGCTTTCTTT. Translated: CASSYWGTGRNTEAFF.

V and J are TRBV25-1 and TRBJ1-2, with D unresolved. Trimming shortened V by 2 bases and J by 0 bases, and 10 bases separated the two germline ends. Germline lookup yields CDR1 MGHDK and CDR2 SYGVNS. The CDR3 is 15 residues long. CDR3 sequence reads: CASSEGQLANYGYTF. As DNA, the CDR3 is TGTGCCAGCAGTGAAGGGCAGTTAGCTAACTATGGCTACACCTTC.

This rearrangement joins TRBV4-3 to TRBJ1-4, with a possible D match to TRBD1 (6 bases). CDR3 length: 18 residues. The V gene's germline CDR1 is LGHNA and CDR2 YSLEER. V gave up 2 bases and J gave up 3 bases, with 19 bases separating them. The CDR3, as DNA: TGCGCCAGCAGCCAACAGCCACAATTCTGGACAGCTAATGAAAAACTGTTTTTT. Translated: CASSQQPQFWTANEKLFF.

The gene calls are TRBV10-3 and TRBJ2-7; TRBD1 aligns across 10 bases. This CDR3 has 13 residues. Germline V CDR1 and CDR2: ENHRY, SYGVKD. CDR3: CATSGTGVYEQYF. CDR3 in DNA: TGTGCGACCTCCGGGACAGGGGTTTACGAGCAGTACTTC.

This chain joins TRBV6-1 and TRBJ2-5, with 8 bases fitting TRBD1. The J call may be in error: the DNA end matches TRBJ2-7 better. This CDR3 has 14 amino acids. The germline gives CDR1 MNHNS, CDR2 SASEGT. The CDR3 spells CASSDRTGSHEQYF. The CDR3 nucleotides are TGTGCCAGCAGTGACCGGACAGGGTCCCACGAGCAGTACTTC.

In nucleotides, the CDR3 is TGTGCCAGCAGTGAAGAAACAGTTGAAAAACTGTTTTTT. This translates into CASSEETVEKLFF. The rearrangement joins TRBV6-1 to TRBJ1-4; D not resolved. The CDR3 has 13 amino acids. Germline assignment: CDR1 MNHNS and CDR2 SASEGT. Trimming pared 1 base from V and 7 bases from J, leaving 7 bases between.

The chain couples TRBV6-1 to TRBJ2-7, with TRBD2 identical over 11 bases. This CDR3 region has 13 residues. Germline V CDR1 and CDR2: MNHNS, SASEGT. Germline trimming cut 10 bases from V and 7 bases from J; bases unmatched to any gene: 9. The CDR3 DNA reads TGTGCCATCCGTAGCGGGGGGGCGGGGGAGCAGTACTTC. Translating it yields CAIRSGGAGEQYF.

The rearrangement links TRBV27 to TRBJ2-1; 8 bases fit TRBD1. With V trimmed by 5 bases and J by 6 bases, 3 bases remained unmatched. Germline CDR1 MNHEY, CDR2 SMNVEV (reference sequence). CDR3 length equals 13 residues. CDR3 in amino acids: CASSRDRGNEQFF. CDR3 DNA sequence: TGTGCCAGCAGTCGAGACAGGGGCAATGAGCAGTTCTTC.

This clone showed up just once. The gene calls are TRBV30 and TRBJ1-2, with 10 positions matching TRBD1. Germline CDR1 is GTSNPN and CDR2 is SVGIG (reference sequence). V lost 3 bases to trimming and J lost 5 bases; unmatched junction nucleotides: 9. This CDR3 has 15 amino acids. The CDR3 DNA reads as TGTGCCTGGAGCCTCGGGACAGGGGATGTTTATGGCTACACCTTC. This translates into CAWSLGTGDVYGYTF.

This rearrangement joins TRBV7-6 to TRBJ2-3; 8 bases are shared with TRBD2. CDR1 is SGHVS and CDR2 is FNYEAQ in the germline V gene. The CDR3 covers 16 residues. J lost 3 bases, V lost 1 base, and 6 bases had no gene match. The CDR3 spells CASSLGASGSTDTQYF. CDR3 DNA sequence: TGTGCCAGCAGCTTAGGTGCAAGCGGGAGTACAGATACGCAGTATTTT.

The genes are TRBV14 and TRBJ2-3; perhaps TRBD2 as D (5 bases). The ends were cut back, 0 bases at V and 6 bases at J, with 10 bases in the middle. The CDR3 is made up of 14 amino acids. Germline-derived CDR1 and CDR2 are SGHDN and FVKESK. As DNA, the CDR3 is TGTGCCAGCAGCCAAGATACCCGAGGGGATACGCAGTATTTT. Translation: CASSQDTRGDTQYF.

The chain recombines TRBV6-4 with TRBJ2-3; TRBD2 matches 9 bases. Germline CDR1 reads MRHNA; CDR2 reads SNTAGT. The CDR3 consists of 15 residues. V was pared by 2 bases and J by 4 bases, with 4 bases of the junction left unmatched. CDR3 sequence (DNA): TGTGCCAGCAGTGACGAGACTAGCGGCTCAGATACGCAGTATTTT. Translating it yields CASSDETSGSDTQYF.

The V and J genes are TRBV6-6 and TRBJ2-1; a possible D gene is TRBD1 (5 bases). The length of the CDR3 is 13 residues. V dropped 7 bases and J dropped 4 bases, with 11 bases sitting between them. From germline, CDR1 is MNHNY and CDR2 SVGAGI (reference sequence). The CDR3 DNA reads as TGTGCCAGCACGACAGAAAAATACAATGAGCAGTTCTTC. Residues: CASTTEKYNEQFF.

CDR3 amino acids: CASTPEDYQETQYF. The DNA of the CDR3 is TGTGCCAGCACCCCCGAAGACTATCAAGAGACCCAGTACTTC. The chain recombines TRBV28 with TRBJ2-5; tentatively, D is TRBD2 (5 bases). CDR1 is MDHEN and CDR2 is SYDVKM in the germline V gene. This CDR3 is 14 amino acids long. The V and J ends lost 7 bases and 2 bases respectively, with 14 bases between them.

The V and J genes are TRBV5-4 and TRBJ2-1, with D maybe TRBD2 (6 bases). V lost 2 bases to trimming and J lost 6 bases, with 21 bases between them. The germline CDR1 and CDR2 sequences are SGHNT and YYREEE (reference sequence). The CDR3 runs 17 residues. CDR3 bases: TGTGCCAGCAGCTTAGGCGGGACCCTAAATCGAGGCAATGAGCAGTTCTTC. This sequence encodes CASSLGGTLNRGNEQFF.

The genes are TRBV5-1 and TRBJ1-2, with a possible D match to TRBD1 (5 bases). Germline loops: CDR1 SGHRS, CDR2 YFSETQ. V lost 0 bases and J lost 2, with 8 bases in between. This CDR3 has 14 amino acids. CDR3 nucleotide sequence: TGCGCCAGCAGCTTGGATCCAGGGAACTATGGCTACACCTTC. Amino acids: CASSLDPGNYGYTF.

This chain links TRBV27 with TRBJ1-3, with a weak D call TRBD1 (6 bases). This CDR3 comprises 14 residues. Germline V gives CDR1 MNHEY, CDR2 SMNVEV (reference sequence). V lost 3 bases to trimming and J lost 4 bases, with 10 bases between them. The CDR3 loop reads CASSFGGLGNTIYF. CDR3 bases: TGTGCCAGCAGTTTTGGGGGCTTAGGAAACACCATATATTTT.

J is TRBJ2-3 and V is TRBV7-2; D possibly corresponds to TRBD2 (6 bases). This CDR3 spans 17 amino acids. The V gene's germline CDR1 is SGHTA and CDR2 FQGNSA. V gave up 4 bases and J gave up 4 bases, with 21 bases separating them. The CDR3 here is CASSSHPAGLRSDTQYF. CDR3 bases: TGTGCCAGCAGCTCACACCCGGCGGGGTTGCGATCAGATACGCAGTATTTT.